One and the same sample provided the 9 T cell receptor beta chains below, sequenced in a study of cytomegalovirus exposure and HLA in healthy donors. Primers: 60 Vbeta forward and 13 Jbeta reverse. Assay used: immunoSEQ multiplex PCR; TCRdb lists only in-frame clones, some missing. This table has 90,000 to 120,000 clones, roughly a tenth appearing once. Sequenced material: PBMCs. The receptors stem from a man aged 35 to 55 in good health and CMV-seropositive.

This clone has a handful of counts. The chain joins TRBV6-1 to TRBJ2-2; D is unclear. CDR1 and CDR2 from the germline V gene are MNHNS and SASEGT. The V end was cut by 2 bases, the J end by 3 bases, with 10 bases between. CDR3 length equals 15 residues. For the CDR3, the DNA is TGTGCCAGCAGTGAAACTATGCCCGACACCGGGGAGCTGTTTTTT. Its protein product is CASSETMPDTGELFF.

This clone came up a few times. This chain connects TRBV11-3 to TRBJ2-5; D call uncertain. This CDR3 is built from 14 residues. Trimming stripped 5 bases from V and 1 base from J, with 11 bases between. Germline loops: CDR1 SGHNT, CDR2 YENEEA. CDR3 nucleotides: TGTGCCAGCAGCCGAACAGCAGGCCAAGAGACCCAGTACTTC. Amino acid sequence: CASSRTAGQETQYF.

The rearrangement uses TRBV28 and TRBJ1-1; TRBD1 matches at 7 bases. Per germline, CDR1 MDHEN and CDR2 SYDVKM. The CDR3 consists of 14 residues. V lost 3 bases and J lost 0; bases outside the gene matches: 1. The CDR3 here is CASSLTGLNTEAFF. CDR3 bases: TGTGCCAGCAGTTTGACAGGGTTGAACACTGAAGCTTTCTTT.

This clone was counted only a few times. The chain joins TRBV13 to TRBJ2-7; D is perhaps TRBD2 (5 bases). With 5 bases removed from V and 3 bases from J, the gap between germline ends came to 11 bases. This CDR3 comprises 13 residues. Germline CDR1 reads PRHDT; CDR2 reads FYEKMQ (reference sequence). The CDR3 region has the DNA TGTGCCAGCAGCGGCCCTGAGGGCTACGAGCAGTACTTC. It encodes CASSGPEGYEQYF.

This clone has more than one count but fewer than ten. The CDR3 spells CASKSGTGSFGGYTF. The CDR3 nucleotides read TGTGCCAGCAAATCCGGGACAGGGTCTTTCGGTGGCTACACCTTC. The rearrangement joins TRBV27 to TRBJ1-2, with TRBD1 identical over 9 bases. Per the germline V gene, CDR1 is MNHEY and CDR2 is SMNVEV (reference sequence). The V segment lost 7 bases and the J segment 7 bases; nucleotides outside the gene matches: 13. CDR3 length: 15 amino acids.

This clone was observed a few times. The gene calls are TRBV2 and TRBJ2-4, with D unresolved. The germline V and J ends were trimmed by 3 bases and 0 bases, with 12 bases remaining between them. The CDR3 spans 16 residues. Germline CDR1 and CDR2: SNHLY and FYNNEI. The CDR3 coding sequence is TGTGCCAGCAGTGATGGGCAGGTCCTAGCCAAAAACATTCAGTACTTC. Its protein is CASSDGQVLAKNIQYF.

The rearrangement uses TRBV2 and TRBJ2-5, with 8 bases identical to TRBD2. This CDR3 contains 15 residues. The germline V gene encodes CDR1 SNHLY and CDR2 FYNNEI. Losses at the gene ends were 7 bases for V and 4 bases for J; bases not matched to a gene: 11. CDR3 bases: TGTGCCAGCAACCTCGGGGGGGGATTCGGAGAGACCCAGTACTTC. Protein sequence: CASNLGGGFGETQYF. Full variable domain (missing parts from reference TRBV2 and TRBJ2-5): EPEVTQTPSHQVTQMGQEVILRCVPISNHLYFYWYRQILGQKVEFLVSFYNNEISEKSEIFDDQFSVERPDGSNFTLKIRSTKLEDSAMYFCASNLGGGFGETQYFGPGTRLLVL.

V usage is TRBV7-2 and J usage is TRBJ2-7; 11 nucleotides agree with TRBD2. This CDR3 has 16 residues. Germline CDR1 reads SGHTA; CDR2 reads FQGNSA. V shed 0 bases, J shed 5 bases, and the junction held 6 bases outside the gene matches. The CDR3 nucleotides read TGTGCCAGCAGCTTAGCTAGCGGGAGGGCCGTGCACGAGCAGTACTTC. Its translation is CASSLASGRAVHEQYF. Full variable domain (remainder filled in from reference TRBV7-2 and TRBJ2-7): GAGVSQSPSNKVTEKGKDVELRCDPISGHTALYWYRQSLGQGLEFLIYFQGNSAPDKSGLPSDRFSAERTGGSVSTLTIQRTQQEDSAVYLCASSLASGRAVHEQYFGPGTRLTVT.

The table lists this clone with a few counts. The rearrangement uses TRBV13 and TRBJ2-7, with 8 bases lining up with TRBD1. This CDR3 contains 15 residues. CDR1 and CDR2 (germline): PRHDT, FYEKMQ (reference sequence). The junction had 12 bases not matched to a gene; V was cut back by 5 bases and J by 6 bases. CDR3: CASSNREWTGSEQYF. The DNA of the CDR3 is TGTGCCAGCAGCAACCGAGAATGGACAGGGAGCGAGCAGTACTTC.